The T cell receptor beta chain described here comes from a study of response to subunit inactivated influenza vaccine. MiXCR, applied by TCRdb to the RT-PCR reads, yields one record per CDR3 protein. The sample lists around 540,000 distinct CDR3 sequences, 12% seen once, with 10% in the top ten. Germline loops: CDR1 MNHEY, CDR2 SVGEGT. Trimming cost V 2 bases and J 5 bases; bases outside gene matches: 9. The CDR3 consists of 15 residues. The material was PBMCs from blood, obtained on the day of vaccination. The TCR sequence derives from a man in his fifties who received an inactivated influenza vaccine. The rearrangement links TRBV6-2 or TRBV6-3 to TRBJ2-7; 7 bases are shared with TRBD1. The DNA for the CDR3 is TGTGCCAGCAGTTACCCACAGGGGCCCCAGGACGAGCAGTACTTC. Translating it yields CASSYPQGPQDEQYF.